These 14 T cell receptor beta chains were all obtained from the same sample, sequenced in a study of OX40 agonist ivuxolimab in advanced cancers. Measured with immunoSEQ multiplex PCR; TCRdb has only the in-frame clones, and not every one. The sample shows 60,000 to 70,000 clones, roughly 88% of them seen only once. The specimen was CD4+ or CD8+ T cells sorted from blood, collected in a trial of the OX40 agonist ivuxolimab. Every receptor here comes from an adult with an advanced solid tumor such as melanoma, head and neck, liver or kidney cancer.

The gene calls are TRBV4-2 and TRBJ1-2; D call uncertain. CDR1 and CDR2 (germline): LGHNA, YNFKEQ. The ends were cut back, 5 bases at V and 2 bases at J, with 12 bases in the middle. The CDR3 length is 14 residues. The CDR3 loop is CASSSPVTNYGYTF. In DNA form, the CDR3 reads TGTGCCAGCAGCTCCCCGGTTACCAACTATGGCTACACCTTC.

The gene calls are TRBV6-1 and TRBJ2-7; D is ambiguous. Trimming left V 4 bases short and J 1 base short, with 8 bases between. The CDR3 totals 13 residues. Germline V gene lookup returns CDR1 MNHNS and CDR2 SASEGT. The CDR3 region has the DNA TGTGCCAGCAGTGGTAGGCTATCCTACGAGCAGTACTTC. This gives the protein CASSGRLSYEQYF.

This clone showed up just once. At one of its ends the junction is not consistent with the germline gene, which may arise from a read error. V usage is TRBV7-6 and J usage is TRBJ1-2, with D hard to call. There are 11 residues in the CDR3. CDR1 is SGHVS and CDR2 is FNYEAQ in the germline V gene. In DNA, the CDR3 is TGTGCCAGCACTATCCCACAGCAGCCTAACTTC. This gives the protein CASTIPQQPNF.

This chain links TRBV7-6 with TRBJ2-7; 8 nucleotides match TRBD1. This CDR3 has 14 amino acids. CDR1 is SGHVS and CDR2 is FNYEAQ in the germline V gene. Losses at the gene ends were 5 bases for V and 5 bases for J; bases not matched to a gene: 8. CDR3 amino acids: CASSAGQALNEQYF. DNA for the CDR3: TGTGCCAGCAGCGCGGGACAGGCTCTGAACGAGCAGTACTTC. Looking up the rest from reference TRBV7-6 and TRBJ2-7 gives the full variable domain: GAGVSQSPRYKVTKRGQDVALRCDPISGHVSLYWYRQALGQGPEFLTYFNYEAQQDKSGLPNDRFSAERPEGSISTLTIQRTEQRDSAMYRCASSAGQALNEQYFGPGTRLTVT.

The chain employs TRBV29-1 and TRBJ1-1; D is undetermined. The CDR3 spans 12 residues. CDR1 is SQVTM, CDR2 ANQGSEA, per germline. The V end was cut by 7 bases, the J end by 1 base, with 10 bases between. CDR3 nucleotides: TGCAGCGGCTCCACAGCGAACACTGAAGCTTTCTTT. Translation: CSGSTANTEAFF.

V usage is TRBV21-1 and J usage is TRBJ2-2; the DNA was not compared with TRBD1, the D call given in the table. TRBV21-1 is a pseudogene segment. The CDR3 sequence is 16 residues long. The CDR3, as DNA: TGTGCCAGCAGCAAAGTTGTGACAGGGAATACCGGGGAGCTGTTTTTT. It is translated as CASSKVVTGNTGELFF.

The chain combines TRBV10-3 with TRBJ1-2; TRBD1 aligns across 8 bases. This CDR3 is 14 amino acids long. Germline V lookup: CDR1 ENHRY, CDR2 SYGVKD. V lost 5 bases, J lost 8 bases, and 10 bases stayed unmatched. In DNA, the CDR3 is TGTGCCATCAGTACAGAACAGGGGGACAACGGCTACACCTTC. Its protein is CAISTEQGDNGYTF.

This chain uses TRBV10-3 with TRBJ1-6, with D possibly TRBD1 on 6 matching bases. In germline, CDR1 is ENHRY, CDR2 SYGVKD. With 10 bases removed from V and 8 bases from J, the gap between germline ends came to 15 bases. The CDR3 spans 13 residues. The CDR3 spells CATAGVGYSPLHF. Here the CDR3 DNA reads TGTGCCACCGCAGGGGTCGGTTATTCACCCCTCCACTTT.

The V and J genes are TRBV15 and TRBJ1-4, with D hard to call. The germline gives CDR1 LNHNV, CDR2 YYDKDF (reference sequence). Deletions cut 7 bases from V and 2 bases from J, with 11 bases between. This CDR3 region has 14 residues. CDR3 region: CATTQARTNEKLFF. The DNA of the CDR3 is TGTGCCACCACCCAGGCCAGGACTAATGAAAAACTGTTTTTT.

The chain joins TRBV21-1 to TRBJ1-5; TRBD1 was called by the table and not checked on the DNA. TRBV21-1 is tagged as a pseudogene. CDR3 length: 15 amino acids. This CDR3 is CASSKRDRINQPQHF. As DNA, the CDR3 is TGTGCCAGCAGCAAACGGGACAGAATCAATCAGCCCCAGCATTTT.

J is TRBJ2-1 and V is TRBV29-1, with no clear D. The length of the CDR3 is 14 residues. The V end lost 2 bases, the J end lost 3 bases, and 11 bases lay between the germline ends. Germline V gene sequence: CDR1 SQVTM, CDR2 ANQGSEA. CDR3 amino acids: CSVETPALYNEQFF. The DNA for the CDR3 is TGCAGCGTTGAAACCCCAGCCCTCTACAATGAGCAGTTCTTC.

V gene TRBV9 combines with J gene TRBJ2-3, with TRBD2 identical over 13 bases. V shed 2 bases, J shed 4 bases, and the junction held 4 bases outside the gene matches. CDR1 is SGDLS, CDR2 YYNGEE, per germline. This CDR3 is built from 16 residues. CDR3 DNA: TGTGCCAGCAGCGTCTTAGGACTAGCGGGAGCAGATACGCAGTATTTT. Translation: CASSVLGLAGADTQYF.

The V call is TRBV5-1, the J call TRBJ1-1; 9 nucleotides align to TRBD1. This CDR3 region has 15 residues. Germline V gene lookup returns CDR1 SGHRS and CDR2 YFSETQ. Unmatched junction bases numbered 8, after V lost 4 bases and J lost 4 bases. CDR3 residues: CASSLGQGMGTEAFF. DNA for the CDR3: TGCGCCAGCAGCCTTGGACAGGGGATGGGCACTGAAGCTTTCTTT.

This chain joins TRBV28 and TRBJ2-7, with 9 bases that match TRBD1. Losses at the gene ends were 6 bases for V and 3 bases for J; bases not matched to a gene: 9. The CDR3 has 15 amino acids. Germline CDR1 is MDHEN and CDR2 is SYDVKM. Here the CDR3 reads CASRTGGAKVYEQYF. CDR3 DNA sequence: TGTGCCAGCAGAACAGGGGGCGCGAAAGTCTACGAGCAGTACTTC.